This T cell receptor (beta chain) was retrieved from a study of T cell changes during pregnancy in multiple sclerosis. J gave up 7 bases and V 0 bases, and 9 bases lay outside the gene matches. The germline gives CDR1 LNHNV, CDR2 YYDKDF (reference sequence). The CDR3 spans 18 residues. Some clones are missing from TCRdb's copy, which holds only in-frame ones; the method was immunoSEQ multiplex PCR. Among roughly 40,000 clones listed, around 94% were seen once. Sequencing was performed on peripheral blood, taken in the third trimester of pregnancy. The chain uses TRBV15 and TRBJ1-6, with TRBD1 identical over 10 bases. The receptor comes from a female donor with multiple sclerosis, enrolled in a pregnancy study. The CDR3 DNA reads TGTGCCACCAGCAGAGATTTTTCGGGACAGGGGAAAAATTCACCCCTCCACTTT. This translates into CATSRDFSGQGKNSPLHF.